In its sample, the clone carrying this T cell receptor beta chain was seen a few times. This specimen belongs to a study of blood T cells in healthy people across ages. The CDR3 is 16 amino acids. In germline, CDR1 is DFQATT, CDR2 SNEGSKA (reference sequence). J gave up 3 bases and V 2 bases, and 11 bases lay outside the gene matches. Then a second PCR, running roughly 7 to 11 cycles, was carried out with a sample-barcoded 5' primer and a J-beta primer mix. TCRdb redid the calling of the 5' RACE reads with MiXCR, one entry per CDR3 protein. Of about 1.4 million distinct CDR3 sequences listed, approximately 63% were seen once; the top ten hold about 6.7%.

This sequence joins TRBV20-1 and TRBJ2-3, with 7 bases aligning to TRBD2. The sequencing input was blood. The source is a man aged 18 to 30 in good health. This chain's CDR3 is CSARSSLGGTTDTQYF. CDR3 DNA: TGCAGTGCTAGAAGTAGTCTGGGGGGGACTACAGATACGCAGTATTTT.